The 21 T cell receptor beta chains below were found in one sample sequenced in a study of cytomegalovirus exposure and HLA in healthy donors. Use of 60 Vbeta and 13 Jbeta primers characterized the PCR. Repertoires were generated with immunoSEQ multiplex PCR, while TCRdb's copy carries only in-frame clones and drops some. This repertoire comprises 100,000 to 150,000 clones; its ten largest clones make up around 1.5%. Sequenced: PBMCs. These receptors all stem from a woman aged 40 to 50 in good health and CMV-seronegative.

This sequence joins TRBV5-3 and TRBJ1-2; the D gene is possibly TRBD1 (6 bases). TRBV5-3 is an ORF, with its function uncertain. This CDR3 region has 14 residues. The V gene lost 1 base and the J gene lost 5 bases, with 12 bases spanning the gap. The DNA of the CDR3 is TGTGCCAGAAGCTTGCAGGGGTTGGGGTATGGCTACACCTTC. It yields the protein CARSLQGLGYGYTF.

The chain uses TRBV6-1 and TRBJ2-2, with TRBD1 matching 10 bases. Germline trimming cut 5 bases from V and 5 bases from J; bases unmatched to any gene: 2. Looked up from germline, CDR1 is MNHNS and CDR2 is SASEGT. The length of the CDR3 is 14 residues. CDR3 loop: CASSWDRGTGELFF. CDR3 sequence (DNA): TGTGCCAGCAGTTGGGACAGGGGAACCGGGGAGCTGTTTTTT.

The V and J genes are TRBV28 and TRBJ1-1; 10 nucleotides line up with TRBD1. Germline V lookup: CDR1 MDHEN, CDR2 SYDVKM. Trimming removed 6 bases from V and 4 bases from J; junction bases left unmatched: 17. The CDR3 runs 18 residues. This chain's CDR3 is CASSLHGTGVGAGTEAFF. CDR3 DNA sequence: TGTGCCAGCAGCCTCCATGGGACAGGGGTGGGTGCGGGCACTGAAGCTTTCTTT.

The rearrangement links TRBV5-1 to TRBJ2-5; D possibly corresponds to TRBD1 (5 bases). This CDR3 region has 16 residues. Between the trimmed V and J ends, which lost 4 bases and 2 bases, there was a span of 18 bases. Germline CDR1 is SGHRS and CDR2 is YFSETQ. CDR3: CASSPYRTGSQETQYF. CDR3 DNA: TGCGCCAGCAGCCCTTATCGCACAGGCTCTCAAGAGACCCAGTACTTC.

This sequence joins TRBV4-1 and TRBJ1-5; TRBD1 agrees at 7 bases. V gave up 4 bases and J gave up 6 bases; unmatched junction bases: 3. CDR1 MGHRA and CDR2 YSYEKL come from the germline V gene. The CDR3 is made up of 13 amino acids. In nucleotides, the CDR3 is TGCGCCAGCAGCCCAGGGGGGAGTCAGCCCCAGCATTTT. This codes for CASSPGGSQPQHF.

This chain joins TRBV4-1 and TRBJ2-5, with D possibly TRBD1 on 8 matching bases. V dropped 6 bases and J dropped 5 bases, with 16 bases sitting between them. This CDR3 region has 14 residues. CDR1 MGHRA and CDR2 YSYEKL come from the germline V gene. The CDR3 is CASSKQGGWETQYF. In nucleotides, the CDR3 is TGCGCCAGCAGTAAACAGGGGGGGTGGGAGACCCAGTACTTC.

This chain joins TRBV7-9 and TRBJ1-6, with D possibly TRBD1 on 5 matching bases. Between the trimmed V and J ends, which lost 5 bases and 8 bases, there was a span of 10 bases. Germline values: CDR1 SEHNR, CDR2 FQNEAQ (reference sequence). This CDR3 region has 13 residues. CDR3 amino acids: CASSSREDSPLHF. For the CDR3, the DNA is TGTGCCAGCAGCAGCAGGGAGGATTCACCCCTCCACTTT.

CDR3 DNA sequence: TGTGCCAGCAGCACCTCTAGCGGGGGAGCGCGGACCCAGTACTTC. Encoded protein: CASSTSSGGARTQYF. The chain employs TRBV7-3 and TRBJ2-5; 10 bases map to TRBD2. The CDR3 is 15 residues long. Trimming took 5 bases from V and 7 from J; bases not matched to a gene: 10. CDR1 is SGHTA, CDR2 FQGTGA, per germline.

The rearrangement joins TRBV18 to TRBJ1-3; D is possibly TRBD1 (5 bases). CDR1 is KGHSH, CDR2 LQKENI, per germline. The CDR3 consists of 16 residues. Trimming took 1 base from V and 0 from J, leaving 10 bases between them. The CDR3: CASSPRGESSGNTIYF. The DNA for the CDR3 is TGTGCCAGCTCACCACGGGGGGAAAGCTCTGGAAACACCATATATTTT.

V is TRBV5-1 and J is TRBJ1-1; D is undetermined. CDR3 length: 14 residues. V shed 4 bases and J shed 1 base, with 11 bases lying between them. Looked up from germline, CDR1 is SGHRS and CDR2 is YFSETQ. The CDR3 DNA reads TGCGCCAGCAGCGTAAACACCAAGAACACTGAAGCTTTCTTT. Its protein is CASSVNTKNTEAFF.

CDR3 DNA: TGTGCCAGCTCACCTCCTATAGGGGCGAGGGAGCAGTACTTC. This translates into CASSPPIGAREQYF. This chain joins TRBV18 and TRBJ2-7, with D possibly TRBD1 on 5 matching bases. The CDR3 loop spans 14 amino acids. Trimming shortened V by 3 bases and J by 7 bases, and 16 bases separated the two germline ends. The germline V gene encodes CDR1 KGHSH and CDR2 LQKENI.

The chain has TRBV2 and TRBJ1-1, with D uncertain. Germline V lookup: CDR1 SNHLY, CDR2 FYNNEI. The length of the CDR3 is 14 residues. The germline V and J ends were trimmed by 10 bases and 1 base, with 16 bases remaining between them. The CDR3 spells CATLIEYSNTEAFF. CDR3 DNA: TGTGCCACCTTGATTGAGTACTCGAACACTGAAGCTTTCTTT. Full variable domain (remainder filled in from reference TRBV2 and TRBJ1-1): EPEVTQTPSHQVTQMGQEVILRCVPISNHLYFYWYRQILGQKVEFLVSFYNNEISEKSEIFDDQFSVERPDGSNFTLKIRSTKLEDSAMYFCATLIEYSNTEAFFGQGTRLTVV.

V usage is TRBV6-4 and J usage is TRBJ2-3; D might be TRBD1 (6 bases). The CDR3 is 16 amino acids. Per the germline V gene, CDR1 is MRHNA and CDR2 is SNTAGT. V was cut by 0 bases and J by 4 bases, with 14 bases left in between. For the CDR3, the DNA is TGTGCCAGCAGTGACTCTGCCAGGGGTGGATCAGATACGCAGTATTTT. Translation gives CASSDSARGGSDTQYF.

The chain uses TRBV5-1 and TRBJ2-7; weak D call: TRBD1 (6 bases). CDR1 and CDR2 from the germline V gene are SGHRS and YFSETQ. V was shortened by 1 base and J by 5 bases, with 7 bases between the two germline ends. The CDR3 is made up of 12 amino acids. The CDR3 sequence: CASSLYRDEQYF. The CDR3 DNA follows: TGCGCCAGCAGCTTGTACAGGGACGAGCAGTACTTC.

The chain's CDR3 is CASSRGTGTEAFF. Written as DNA, the CDR3 is TGTGCCAGCAGCCGCGGAACCGGCACTGAAGCTTTCTTT. The chain is built from TRBV7-3 and TRBJ1-1; D is undetermined. Germline CDR1 and CDR2: SGHTA and FQGTGA. The CDR3 has 13 amino acids. V gave up 5 bases and J gave up 4 bases, with 11 bases separating them.

The chain recombines TRBV6-1 with TRBJ1-5; the D gene is possibly TRBD1 (5 bases). Trimming removed 6 bases from V and 9 bases from J, with 12 bases in between. This CDR3 is built from 12 residues. Germline V gives CDR1 MNHNS, CDR2 SASEGT. The CDR3 reads CASRDPQGPQHF. The CDR3 DNA sequence: TGTGCCAGCAGGGACCCCCAGGGGCCCCAGCATTTT.

This chain connects TRBV7-3 to TRBJ1-1, with TRBD1 as a possible D gene (5 bases). This CDR3 region has 12 residues. The V and J ends lost 3 bases and 6 bases respectively, with 8 bases between them. Germline CDR1 reads SGHTA; CDR2 reads FQGTGA. The CDR3 DNA reads as TGTGCCAGCAGCTTGTCAGGGTCTGAAGCTTTCTTT. Residues: CASSLSGSEAFF. Full variable domain (missing parts from reference TRBV7-3 and TRBJ1-1): GAGVSQTPSNKVTEKGKYVELRCDPISGHTALYWYRQSLGQGPEFLIYFQGTGAADDSGLPNDRFFAVRPEGSVSTLKIQRTERGDSAVYLCASSLSGSEAFFGQGTRLTVV.

Concerning this clone itself: An end of the junction differs from the germline gene, which may be a read error. The gene calls are TRBV29-1 and TRBJ1-4; 9 bases align to TRBD1. Germline CDR1 reads SQVTM; CDR2 reads ANQGSEA. CDR3 length: 11 residues. CDR3: CSVEDRRDRVF. The CDR3 bases are TGCAGCGTTGAAGATCGCAGGGACAGGGTTTTT.

This rearrangement joins TRBV29-1 to TRBJ1-2, with D perhaps matching TRBD1 (5 bases). Germline lookup yields CDR1 SQVTM and CDR2 ANQGSEA. With 4 bases removed from V and 3 bases from J, the gap between germline ends came to 21 bases. CDR3 size: 16 residues. The CDR3: CSVVGGVGLGHYGYTF. CDR3 DNA sequence: TGCAGCGTTGTGGGAGGGGTAGGGCTTGGGCACTATGGCTACACCTTC.

The chain joins TRBV29-1 to TRBJ1-2; D is undetermined. The germline V and J ends were trimmed by 2 bases and 5 bases, with 15 bases remaining between them. The CDR3 covers 14 residues. Germline V gene lookup returns CDR1 SQVTM and CDR2 ANQGSEA. CDR3 sequence reads: CSVESAPSTYGYTF. DNA of the CDR3: TGCAGCGTTGAATCCGCACCCTCGACATATGGCTACACCTTC.

The chain carries TRBV29-1 and TRBJ2-5; TRBD2 agrees at 9 bases. Germline CDR1 reads SQVTM; CDR2 reads ANQGSEA. V was pared by 7 bases and J by 4 bases, with 7 bases of the junction left unmatched. This CDR3 region has 13 residues. CDR3 DNA: TGCAGCGGGGGGACTAGCTCGCGAGAGACCCAGTACTTC. Its protein is CSGGTSSRETQYF. The full variable domain, with the rest looked up from reference TRBV29-1 and TRBJ2-5, is SAVISQKPSRDICQRGTSLTIQCQVDSQVTMMFWYRQQPGQSLTLIATANQGSEATYESGFVIDKFPISRPNLTFSTLTVSNMSPEDSSIYLCSGGTSSRETQYFGPGTRLLVL.